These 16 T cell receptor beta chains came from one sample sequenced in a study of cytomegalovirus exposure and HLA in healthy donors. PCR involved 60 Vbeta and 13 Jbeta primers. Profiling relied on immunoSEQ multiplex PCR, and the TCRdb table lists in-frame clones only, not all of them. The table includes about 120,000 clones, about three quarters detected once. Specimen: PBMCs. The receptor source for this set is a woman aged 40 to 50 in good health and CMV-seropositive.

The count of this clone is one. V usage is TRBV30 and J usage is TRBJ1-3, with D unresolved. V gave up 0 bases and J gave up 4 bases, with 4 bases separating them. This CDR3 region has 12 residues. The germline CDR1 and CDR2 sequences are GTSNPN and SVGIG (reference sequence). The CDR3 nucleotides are TGTGCCTGGAGTGTACGGGGAAACACCATATATTTT. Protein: CAWSVRGNTIYF.

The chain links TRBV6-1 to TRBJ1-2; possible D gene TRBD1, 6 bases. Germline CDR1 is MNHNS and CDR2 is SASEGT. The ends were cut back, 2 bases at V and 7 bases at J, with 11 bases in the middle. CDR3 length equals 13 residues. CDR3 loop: CASSETGTSGYTF. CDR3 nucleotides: TGTGCCAGCAGTGAAACCGGGACATCTGGCTACACCTTC.

The DNA for the CDR3 is TGTGCCAGCAGCTTAGGGCAGGATACTGAAGCTTTCTTT. Its protein is CASSLGQDTEAFF. The rearrangement joins TRBV11-3 to TRBJ1-1, with D hard to call. Trimming stripped 1 base from V and 5 bases from J, with 8 bases between. Per germline, CDR1 SGHNT and CDR2 YENEEA. The CDR3 is 13 amino acids. The entire variable domain, with the rest obtained from reference TRBV11-3 and TRBJ1-1, is as follows: EAGVVQSPRYKIIEKKQPVAFWCNPISGHNTLYWYLQNLGQGPELLIRYENEEAVDDSQLPKDRFSAERLKGVDSTLKIQPAELGDSAVYLCASSLGQDTEAFFGQGTRLTVV.

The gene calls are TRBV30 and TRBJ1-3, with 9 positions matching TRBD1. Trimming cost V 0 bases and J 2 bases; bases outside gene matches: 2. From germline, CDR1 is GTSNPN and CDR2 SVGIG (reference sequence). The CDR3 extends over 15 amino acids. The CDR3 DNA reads TGTGCCTGGAGTGTAGGGACAGGGCCTGGAAACACCATATATTTT. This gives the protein CAWSVGTGPGNTIYF. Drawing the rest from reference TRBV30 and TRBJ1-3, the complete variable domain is SQTIHQWPATLVQPVGSPLSLECTVEGTSNPNLYWYRQAAGRGLQLLFYSVGIGQISSEVPQNLSASRPQDRQFILSSKKLLLSDSGFYLCAWSVGTGPGNTIYFGEGSWLTVV.

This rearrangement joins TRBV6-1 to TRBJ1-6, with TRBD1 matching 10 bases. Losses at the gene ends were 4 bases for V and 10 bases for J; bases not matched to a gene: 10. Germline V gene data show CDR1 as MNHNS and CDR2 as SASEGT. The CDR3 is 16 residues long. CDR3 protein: CASSATWDRGVSPLHF. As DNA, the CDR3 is TGTGCCAGCAGTGCCACTTGGGACAGGGGAGTCTCACCCCTCCACTTT.

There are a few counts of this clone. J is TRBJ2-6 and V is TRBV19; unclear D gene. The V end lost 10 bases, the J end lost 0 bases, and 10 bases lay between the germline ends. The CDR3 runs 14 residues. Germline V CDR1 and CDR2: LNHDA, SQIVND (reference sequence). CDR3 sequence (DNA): TGTGCCACCTCCAGTGGCTCTGGGGCCAACGTCCTGACTTTC. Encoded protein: CATSSGSGANVLTF.

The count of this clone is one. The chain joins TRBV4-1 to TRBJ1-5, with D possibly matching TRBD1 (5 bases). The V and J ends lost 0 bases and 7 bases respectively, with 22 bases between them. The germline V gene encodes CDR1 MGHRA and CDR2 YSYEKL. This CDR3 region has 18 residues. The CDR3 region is CASSQDKILVGTRQPQHF. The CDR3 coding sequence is TGCGCCAGCAGCCAAGATAAAATTTTAGTGGGGACTAGGCAGCCCCAGCATTTT.

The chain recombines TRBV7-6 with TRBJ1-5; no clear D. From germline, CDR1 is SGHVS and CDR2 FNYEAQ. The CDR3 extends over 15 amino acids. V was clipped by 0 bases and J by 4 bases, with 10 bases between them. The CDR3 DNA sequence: TGTGCCAGCAGCTTAGCGTCGGGATTAAATCAGCCCCAGCATTTT. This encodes CASSLASGLNQPQHF.

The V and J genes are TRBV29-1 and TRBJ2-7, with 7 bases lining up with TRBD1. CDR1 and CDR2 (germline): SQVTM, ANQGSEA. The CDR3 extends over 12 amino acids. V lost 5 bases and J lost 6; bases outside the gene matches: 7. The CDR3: CSVYDRVGEQYF. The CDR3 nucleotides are TGCAGCGTTTACGACAGGGTAGGCGAGCAGTACTTC.

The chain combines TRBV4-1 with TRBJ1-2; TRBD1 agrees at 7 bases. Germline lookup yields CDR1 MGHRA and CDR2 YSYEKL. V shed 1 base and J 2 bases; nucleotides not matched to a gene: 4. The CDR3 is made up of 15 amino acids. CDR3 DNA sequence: TGCGCCAGCAGCCAAGGGGCAGGGGGAAACTATGGCTACACCTTC. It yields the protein CASSQGAGGNYGYTF.

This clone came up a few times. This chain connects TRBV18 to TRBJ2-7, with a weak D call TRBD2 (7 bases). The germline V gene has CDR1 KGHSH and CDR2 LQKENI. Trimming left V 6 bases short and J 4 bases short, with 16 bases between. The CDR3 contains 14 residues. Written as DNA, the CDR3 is TGTGCCAGCTCCCGGGGGGCCCCGGGATACGAGCAGTACTTC. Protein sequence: CASSRGAPGYEQYF.

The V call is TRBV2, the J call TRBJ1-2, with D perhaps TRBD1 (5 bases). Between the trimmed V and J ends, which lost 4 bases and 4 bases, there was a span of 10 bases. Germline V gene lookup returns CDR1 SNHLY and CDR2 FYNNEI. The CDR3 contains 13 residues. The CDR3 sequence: CASSGQPFYGYTF. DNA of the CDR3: TGTGCCAGCAGTGGACAGCCCTTCTATGGCTACACCTTC.

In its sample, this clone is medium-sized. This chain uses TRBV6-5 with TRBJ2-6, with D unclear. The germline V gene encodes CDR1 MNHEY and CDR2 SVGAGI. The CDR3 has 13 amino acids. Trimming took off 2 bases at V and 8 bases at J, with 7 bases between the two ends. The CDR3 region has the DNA TGTGCCAGCAGTTACCCCGGGTCCAACGTCCTGACTTTC. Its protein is CASSYPGSNVLTF.

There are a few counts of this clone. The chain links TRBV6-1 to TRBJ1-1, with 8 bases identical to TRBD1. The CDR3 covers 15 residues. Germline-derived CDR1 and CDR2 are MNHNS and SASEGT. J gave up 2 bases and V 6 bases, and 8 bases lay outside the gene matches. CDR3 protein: CASRADRGRNTEAFF. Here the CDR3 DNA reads TGTGCCAGCAGGGCCGACAGGGGACGTAACACTGAAGCTTTCTTT.

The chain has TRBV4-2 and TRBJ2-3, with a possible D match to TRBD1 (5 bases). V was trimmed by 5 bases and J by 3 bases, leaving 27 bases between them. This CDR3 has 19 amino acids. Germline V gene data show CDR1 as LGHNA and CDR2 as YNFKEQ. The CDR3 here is CASSASSGYGPRITDTQYF. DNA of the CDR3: TGTGCCAGCAGCGCGTCCTCAGGGTACGGCCCCCGCATTACAGATACGCAGTATTTT.

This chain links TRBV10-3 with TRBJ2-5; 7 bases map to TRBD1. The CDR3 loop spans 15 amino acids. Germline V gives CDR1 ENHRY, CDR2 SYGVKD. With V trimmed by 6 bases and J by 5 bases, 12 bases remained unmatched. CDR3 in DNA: TGTGCCATCAGAATAGACAGGGACCTGGGGGAGACCCAGTACTTC. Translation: CAIRIDRDLGETQYF.